The 20 T cell receptor beta chains below were found in one sample sequenced in a study of T cell responses to AZD1222 COVID-19 vaccine. Clones were sequenced by immunoSEQ multiplex PCR, and TCRdb holds only the in-frame ones, with some missing. In the table there are around 95,000 clones, around 90% of which are singletons. The material sequenced was peripheral blood, taken on day 0 of AZD1222 vaccination. The receptors here all came from an adult in good health.

V gene TRBV6-1 combines with J gene TRBJ2-3, with 8 bases fitting TRBD1. V dropped 2 bases and J dropped 3; count of bases not matched to a gene: 7. The germline V gene encodes CDR1 MNHNS and CDR2 SASEGT. This CDR3 region has 16 residues. The CDR3: CASSETGGSGTDTQYF. The CDR3 coding sequence is TGTGCCAGCAGTGAAACAGGGGGTTCGGGTACAGATACGCAGTATTTT.

Points on this clone: A junction end diverges from the germline sequence, so it may reflect a read error. The rearrangement links TRBV6-1 to TRBJ2-7; 12 nucleotides agree with TRBD2. This CDR3 is built from 14 residues. Germline V gives CDR1 MNHNS, CDR2 SASEGT. The CDR3, as DNA: TGTGCCAGCAGTGAGCTAGCGGGAGGGCCGGGTGTAGACTTC. Protein: CASSELAGGPGVDF.

This clone was counted a single time. The chain joins TRBV9 to TRBJ2-1, with 11 bases identical to TRBD2. The CDR3 covers 13 residues. The germline V gene encodes CDR1 SGDLS and CDR2 YYNGEE. With V trimmed by 7 bases and J by 3 bases, 0 bases remained unmatched. CDR3 nucleotide sequence: TGTGCCAGCGGGACTAGCGGCTACAATGAGCAGTTCTTC. It yields the protein CASGTSGYNEQFF. The whole variable domain, remainder taken from reference TRBV9 and TRBJ2-1, is DSGVTQTPKHLITATGQRVTLRCSPRSGDLSVYWYQQSLDQGLQFLIQYYNGEERAKGNILERFSAQQFPDLHSELNLSSLELGDSALYFCASGTSGYNEQFFGPGTRLTVL.

The J gene is TRBJ1-3, the V gene TRBV2; 7 bases agree with TRBD1. This CDR3 has 13 residues. The germline CDR1 and CDR2 sequences are SNHLY and FYNNEI. J gave up 4 bases and V 7 bases, and 4 bases lay outside the gene matches. The CDR3 loop is CASKGARGNTIYF. The CDR3 region has the DNA TGTGCCAGCAAGGGGGCGCGGGGAAACACCATATATTTT.

This clone was seen only once. The chain has TRBV5-1 and TRBJ1-3, with D perhaps matching TRBD1 (5 bases). Germline assignment: CDR1 SGHRS and CDR2 YFSETQ. The V end was cut by 0 bases, the J end by 4 bases, with 14 bases between. The CDR3 consists of 16 residues. The CDR3 here is CASSLESGTTGNTIYF. The CDR3 coding sequence is TGCGCCAGCAGCTTGGAGTCAGGGACTACAGGAAACACCATATATTTT. Filled out from reference TRBV5-1 and TRBJ1-3, the complete variable domain reads KAGVTQTPRYLIKTRGQQVTLSCSPISGHRSVSWYQQTPGQGLQFLFEYFSETQRNKGNFPGRFSGRQFSNSRSEMNVSTLELGDSALYLCASSLESGTTGNTIYFGEGSWLTVV.

The genes are TRBV28 and TRBJ1-4, with a possible D match to TRBD1 (6 bases). V lost 7 bases and J 8 bases, leaving 17 bases between the germline ends. This CDR3 is 14 amino acids long. Germline V gives CDR1 MDHEN, CDR2 SYDVKM. The CDR3 coding sequence is TGTGCCAGCACCATAGGACAGATCGGGGAAAAACTGTTTTTT. The encoded protein is CASTIGQIGEKLFF.

The V and J genes are TRBV6-1 and TRBJ1-2; maybe TRBD1 (6 bases). Germline assignment: CDR1 MNHNS and CDR2 SASEGT. V was pared by 2 bases and J by 3 bases, with 13 bases between. The CDR3 length is 15 residues. CDR3 coding DNA: TGTGCCAGCAGTGAACCCCGACAGGAGTACTATGGCTACACCTTC. Residues: CASSEPRQEYYGYTF.

This sequence joins TRBV6-5 and TRBJ2-3, with 7 bases that match TRBD2. CDR3 length: 14 residues. V trimming: 6 bases; J trimming: 0 bases; junction bases outside the gene matches: 3. Germline CDR1 and CDR2: MNHEY and SVGAGI. DNA of the CDR3: TGTGCCAGCAGGTTAGCGGGTAGCACAGATACGCAGTATTTT. Translated: CASRLAGSTDTQYF.

The chain carries TRBV5-6 and TRBJ1-2; the D gene is possibly TRBD1 (6 bases). CDR3 length equals 14 residues. Germline V gene lookup returns CDR1 SGHDT and CDR2 YYEEEE. Between the trimmed V and J ends, which lost 3 bases and 2 bases, there was a span of 11 bases. This CDR3 reads CASSYGTYNYGYTF. The CDR3 nucleotides read TGTGCCAGCAGCTACGGGACATACAACTATGGCTACACCTTC.

The CDR3: CASSPVKRDGYTF. DNA for the CDR3: TGTGCCAGCTCACCAGTTAAACGGGACGGCTACACCTTC. The genes are TRBV18 and TRBJ1-2; tentative D call: TRBD1 (5 bases). In germline, CDR1 is KGHSH, CDR2 LQKENI. V gave up 2 bases and J gave up 8 bases, with 12 bases separating them. CDR3 size: 13 residues.

V usage is TRBV6-5 and J usage is TRBJ2-3; D is perhaps TRBD1 or TRBD2 (5 bases each). The CDR3 is 15 residues long. Germline loops: CDR1 MNHEY, CDR2 SVGAGI. The V and J ends lost 5 bases and 6 bases respectively, with 18 bases between them. The CDR3 here is CASSREGVNWDTQYF. The CDR3 bases are TGTGCCAGCAGTCGGGAAGGGGTGAACTGGGATACGCAGTATTTT.

This chain links TRBV3-1 (or the pseudogene TRBV3-2) with TRBJ2-3, with D uncertain. Germline V gene data show CDR1 as LGHDT and CDR2 as YNNKEL (reference sequence). The CDR3 runs 15 residues. V was clipped by 5 bases and J by 4 bases, with 16 bases between them. The CDR3 is CASSFYGRGPDTQYF. The CDR3 bases are TGTGCCAGCAGCTTCTATGGACGCGGACCAGATACGCAGTATTTT.

The chain links TRBV18 to TRBJ1-1; D unclear. Trimming took off 5 bases at V and 3 bases at J, with 19 bases between the two ends. Germline V lookup: CDR1 KGHSH, CDR2 LQKENI. The CDR3 runs to 16 residues. This CDR3 is CASSDPTIGPYTEAFF. DNA for the CDR3: TGTGCCAGCTCAGACCCAACCATTGGCCCTTACACTGAAGCTTTCTTT.

The chain has TRBV7-4 and TRBJ2-3; D gene ambiguous. Germline V gene data show CDR1 as SGHVT and CDR2 as SQSDAQ. This CDR3 spans 15 amino acids. V was trimmed by 2 bases and J by 2 bases, leaving 11 bases between them. The CDR3, as DNA: TGTGCCAGCAGCTTATGTCCCACAAACACAGATACGCAGTATTTT. Translating it yields CASSLCPTNTDTQYF.

The chain carries TRBV5-4 and TRBJ2-3; D possibly corresponds to TRBD2 (6 bases). Per the germline V gene, CDR1 is SGHNT and CDR2 is YYREEE (reference sequence). The CDR3 has 14 amino acids. V was clipped by 0 bases and J by 6 bases, with 11 bases between them. The CDR3 DNA reads as TGTGCCAGCAGCTTGGTAGATGGGGGGGATACGCAGTATTTT. Protein product: CASSLVDGGDTQYF. The full variable domain, its missing parts supplied by reference TRBV5-4 and TRBJ2-3, is ETGVTQSPTHLIKTRGQQVTLRCSSQSGHNTVSWYQQALGQGPQFIFQYYREEENGRGNFPPRFSGLQFPNYSSELNVNALELDDSALYLCASSLVDGGDTQYFGPGTRLTVL.

This chain connects TRBV28 to TRBJ2-7; maybe TRBD1 (7 bases). Deletions cut 5 bases from V and 2 bases from J, with 10 bases between. Germline assignment: CDR1 MDHEN and CDR2 SYDVKM. This CDR3 contains 13 residues. The CDR3 sequence is CASSAGQTYEQYF. Here the CDR3 DNA reads TGTGCCAGCAGTGCGGGACAGACCTACGAGCAGTACTTC. Filled out from reference TRBV28 and TRBJ2-7, the complete variable domain reads DVKVTQSSRYLVKRTGEKVFLECVQDMDHENMFWYRQDPGLGLRLIYFSYDVKMKEKGDIPEGYSVSREKKERFSLILESASTNQTSMYLCASSAGQTYEQYFGPGTRLTVT.

This clone was counted a single time. The chain carries TRBV30 and TRBJ1-4, with D maybe TRBD1 (6 bases). V lost 0 bases and J lost 10, with 15 bases in between. The CDR3 length is 14 residues. The V gene's germline CDR1 is GTSNPN and CDR2 SVGIG (reference sequence). For the CDR3, the DNA is TGTGCCTGGAGTGTAGACAGGTCCGGAGGAAAACTGTTTTTT. It codes for CAWSVDRSGGKLFF.

This clone was counted a single time. This chain joins TRBV7-8 and TRBJ1-5; a weak D match, TRBD1 (5 bases). Per the germline V gene, CDR1 is SGHVS and CDR2 is FQNEAQ. V lost 3 bases and J lost 0, with 9 bases in between. The CDR3 contains 15 residues. The CDR3 bases are TGTGCCAGCAGCTTCGGGGGAGGTAGCAATCAGCCCCAGCATTTT. Protein product: CASSFGGGSNQPQHF. Full variable domain (remainder filled in from reference TRBV7-8 and TRBJ1-5): GAGVSQSPRYKVAKRGQDVALRCDPISGHVSLFWYQQALGQGPEFLTYFQNEAQLDKSGLPSDRFFAERPEGSVSTLKIQRTQQEDSAVYLCASSFGGGSNQPQHFGDGTRLSIL.

The chain carries TRBV20-1 and TRBJ2-3; TRBD2 matches at 12 bases. With V trimmed by 3 bases and J by 3 bases, 10 bases remained unmatched. This CDR3 is built from 17 residues. Germline V gene data show CDR1 as DFQATT and CDR2 as SNEGSKA (reference sequence). CDR3 DNA: TGCAGTGCTAGTGGACTAGCGGGAAGGGGGTCTACAGATACGCAGTATTTT. Its protein product is CSASGLAGRGSTDTQYF.

The chain carries TRBV30 and TRBJ1-4; possible D gene TRBD1, 5 bases. The CDR3 length is 15 residues. CDR1 and CDR2 (germline): GTSNPN, SVGIG (reference sequence). Trimming removed 5 bases at V and 5 bases at J, with 18 bases between. The CDR3 protein is CAWGAGRSGNEKLFF. Here the CDR3 DNA reads TGTGCCTGGGGGGCAGGGAGATCTGGGAATGAAAAACTGTTTTTT.